This T cell receptor (beta chain) appears in the sequencing data of a study of T cells after somatic rescue of genetic block. Germline assignment: CDR1 SEHNR and CDR2 FQNEAQ (reference sequence). Trimming shortened V by 6 bases and J by 5 bases, and 14 bases separated the two germline ends. The CDR3 is 13 residues long. Sequenced by immunoSEQ multiplex PCR; TCRdb stores in-frame clones only, minus some. The repertoire holds approximately 110,000 clones, 75% to 95% seen once, with about 1.5% in the top ten. Specimen: peripheral blood mononuclear cells (PBMCs). The receptor was isolated from a woman aged 18-29 years. The chain joins TRBV7-9 to TRBJ2-7; D is possibly TRBD1 (7 bases). The CDR3, as DNA: TGTGCCAGCAGTCCCCGGGGGACAGACGAGCAGTACTTC. Its translation: CASSPRGTDEQYF.